This T cell receptor (beta chain) originates from a study of T cell responses to AZD1222 COVID-19 vaccine. As to this clone: Its target is not known.

TCRdb keeps only in-frame clones here, not all; method: immunoSEQ multiplex PCR. The data hold about 110,000 clones, with around 90% observed a single time. Study-wide findings and caveats: Donors were chiefly white British, with a greater number of females, and clonal diversity was perhaps underestimated. Researchers took repertoire samples only after the peak T cell response had come. The CD4 TCRs associated with vaccination extended across spike and predominated at 160-218 and 743-854.

This clonotype originated in an adult who received the AZD1222 COVID-19 vaccine. The specimen was peripheral blood, collected 28 days after the second AZD1222 dose.

DNA of the CDR3: TGTGCCACCAGCGCCCCCCTGCGCAGGCGGGACACTGAAGCTTTCTTT. This sequence encodes CATSAPLRRRDTEAFF. This chain connects TRBV15 to TRBJ1-1; no definite D call. With 5 bases removed from V and 3 bases from J, the gap between germline ends came to 19 bases. CDR1 and CDR2 (germline): LNHNV, YYDKDF (reference sequence). The CDR3 has 16 residues.